A single sample gave rise to the 21 T cell receptor beta chains below, sequenced in a study of T cell responses to AZD1222 COVID-19 vaccine. Assay: immunoSEQ multiplex PCR; the TCRdb copy retains only in-frame clones and omits some. Among 100,000 to 150,000 clones listed, less than 95% were seen once. Source: peripheral blood, taken on day 0 of MenACWY control vaccination. These receptors came from an adult in good health.

The V call is TRBV14, the J call TRBJ2-5; 7 positions match TRBD2. The CDR3 is made up of 16 amino acids. Per germline, CDR1 SGHDN and CDR2 FVKESK. V was pared by 0 bases and J by 4 bases, with 8 bases of the junction left unmatched. The CDR3 protein is CASSQDQRGLRETQYF. The CDR3 DNA sequence: TGTGCCAGCAGCCAAGATCAGCGGGGTTTGCGAGAGACCCAGTACTTC.

The rearrangement uses TRBV2 and TRBJ2-7, with D possibly being TRBD2 (5 bases). CDR1 and CDR2 (germline): SNHLY, FYNNEI. With 6 bases removed from V and 0 bases from J, the gap between germline ends came to 15 bases. The CDR3 is 15 residues long. For the CDR3, the DNA is TGTGCCAGCAGGTTCGGACGGACTCTCTCCTACGAGCAGTACTTC. This sequence encodes CASRFGRTLSYEQYF.

The gene calls are TRBV9 and TRBJ2-1, with TRBD2 matching 14 bases. The trim removed 0 bases at V and 1 base at J, leaving 6 bases unmatched. Germline CDR1 reads SGDLS; CDR2 reads YYNGEE. The CDR3 consists of 19 residues. CDR3: CASSVVGTSGSGSYNEQFF. The DNA of the CDR3 is TGTGCCAGCAGCGTAGTTGGGACTAGCGGGAGTGGATCCTACAATGAGCAGTTCTTC.

The rearrangement joins TRBV21-1 to TRBJ2-7; TRBD1 is the table's D call and was not checked against the DNA. TRBV21-1 is designated a pseudogene. The CDR3 contains 14 residues. In nucleotides, the CDR3 is TGTGCCAGCAGCGGGGCAGGGATCGCCTACGAGCAGTACGTC. Translated, it gives CASSGAGIAYEQYV.

V usage is TRBV3-1 (or the pseudogene TRBV3-2) and J usage is TRBJ2-5; possibly TRBD1 for D (6 bases). The V and J ends lost 2 bases and 4 bases respectively, with 11 bases between them. The V gene's germline CDR1 is LGHDT and CDR2 YNNKEL (reference sequence). This CDR3 spans 14 amino acids. The CDR3 DNA reads as TGTGCCAGCAGCCAAAGGAGCAGGGGAGAGACCCAGTACTTC. Protein: CASSQRSRGETQYF.

The V call is TRBV7-9, the J call TRBJ1-2; TRBD1 matches 7 bases. With 3 bases clipped from V and 0 bases from J, the junction kept 4 bases outside the gene matches. The germline V gene encodes CDR1 SEHNR and CDR2 FQNEAQ (reference sequence). The CDR3 runs 15 residues. The CDR3 region is CASSLEGQPNYGYTF. CDR3 DNA: TGTGCCAGCAGCTTGGAGGGACAGCCTAACTATGGCTACACCTTC.

The chain recombines TRBV7-3 with TRBJ2-2; weak D call: TRBD2 (5 bases). This CDR3 region has 16 residues. V lost 9 bases and J lost 1, with 18 bases in between. Germline CDR1 is SGHTA and CDR2 is FQGTGA. In nucleotides, the CDR3 is TGTGCCAGTCGAACGGAATCTAGCAAGAACACCGGGGAGCTGTTTTTT. Its protein is CASRTESSKNTGELFF.

The rearrangement links TRBV6-2 or TRBV6-3 to TRBJ2-1; 7 bases are shared with TRBD1. Trimming took 0 bases from V and 3 from J; bases not matched to a gene: 5. Germline CDR1 reads MNHEY; CDR2 reads SVGEGT. This CDR3 is built from 16 residues. CDR3 DNA sequence: TGTGCCAGCAGTTACTCGGATAACAGGGGCTACAATGAGCAGTTCTTC. The encoded protein is CASSYSDNRGYNEQFF.

The chain has TRBV28 and TRBJ1-2; TRBD1 matches at 8 bases. The CDR3 loop spans 15 amino acids. CDR1 MDHEN and CDR2 SYDVKM come from the germline V gene. V shed 3 bases and J 8 bases; nucleotides not matched to a gene: 11. The CDR3 sequence is CASSLSTGVFRGYTF. CDR3 DNA: TGTGCCAGCAGTTTGTCGACAGGGGTTTTTCGAGGCTACACCTTC.

The chain joins TRBV3-1 (or the pseudogene TRBV3-2) to TRBJ2-5; D may be TRBD1 (6 bases). Trimming stripped 1 base from V and 5 bases from J, with 17 bases between. CDR3 length equals 16 residues. Germline V gene lookup returns CDR1 LGHDT and CDR2 YNNKEL (reference sequence). Written as DNA, the CDR3 is TGTGCCAGCAGCCAAGGGGCAGGGCCTACAGGGGAGACCCAGTACTTC. It yields the protein CASSQGAGPTGETQYF.

The chain has TRBV10-1 and TRBJ2-2; weak D call: TRBD2 (7 bases). The CDR3 extends over 18 amino acids. Per germline, CDR1 WNHNN and CDR2 SYGVQD (reference sequence). Deletions cut 0 bases from V and 5 bases from J, with 19 bases between. This chain's CDR3 is CASSESPRGRVGTGELFF. The DNA for the CDR3 is TGCGCCAGCAGTGAGTCCCCTAGGGGGAGGGTGGGGACCGGGGAGCTGTTTTTT.

In this sample, this clone turned up a few times. J is TRBJ2-1 and V is TRBV12-3 or TRBV12-4; D may correspond to TRBD1 or TRBD2 (5 bases each). V dropped 7 bases and J dropped 9 bases, with 16 bases sitting between them. This CDR3 is built from 13 residues. CDR3 DNA sequence: TGTGCCAGCATCAGGGACCGCGTGTCTGAGCAGTTCTTC. It is translated as CASIRDRVSEQFF.

This chain uses TRBV7-2 with TRBJ1-2, with 9 bases that match TRBD1. This CDR3 region has 16 residues. CDR1 and CDR2 (germline): SGHTA, FQGNSA. V shed 5 bases, J shed 3 bases, and the junction held 10 bases outside the gene matches. Written as DNA, the CDR3 is TGTGCCAGCAGCACAGGCGGGACAGGGTCCCACTATGGCTACACCTTC. The encoded protein is CASSTGGTGSHYGYTF. The variable domain in full, with the rest retrieved from reference TRBV7-2 and TRBJ1-2, is GAGVSQSPSNKVTEKGKDVELRCDPISGHTALYWYRQSLGQGLEFLIYFQGNSAPDKSGLPSDRFSAERTGGSVSTLTIQRTQQEDSAVYLCASSTGGTGSHYGYTFGSGTRLTVV.

This clone came up once. J is TRBJ2-7 and V is TRBV7-6; 16 nucleotides agree with TRBD2. The trim removed 0 bases at V and 6 bases at J, leaving 8 bases unmatched. Looked up from germline, CDR1 is SGHVS and CDR2 is FNYEAQ. The CDR3 runs 18 residues. CDR3 region: CASSLAGGLAGGPVEQYF. In DNA, the CDR3 is TGTGCCAGCAGCTTAGCGGGGGGACTAGCGGGAGGGCCCGTCGAGCAGTACTTC.

The chain employs TRBV3-1 (or the pseudogene TRBV3-2) and TRBJ1-2; a weak D match, TRBD1 (6 bases). V was cut by 0 bases and J by 1 base, with 21 bases left in between. The CDR3 totals 19 residues. Per the germline V gene, CDR1 is LGHDT and CDR2 is YNNKEL (reference sequence). The CDR3 reads CASSQEAGTLPIFNYGYTF. CDR3 nucleotide sequence: TGTGCCAGCAGCCAAGAGGCCGGGACACTCCCAATTTTTAACTATGGCTACACCTTC.

This chain links TRBV2 with TRBJ1-1, with 8 bases matching TRBD1. The CDR3 is 14 residues long. V shed 10 bases, J shed 1 base, and the junction held 8 bases outside the gene matches. Per the germline V gene, CDR1 is SNHLY and CDR2 is FYNNEI. CDR3 loop: CATKQGQGNTEAFF. The CDR3 DNA is TGTGCCACCAAGCAAGGACAGGGGAACACTGAAGCTTTCTTT.

The rearrangement links TRBV7-9 to TRBJ1-1; TRBD1 aligns across 7 bases. Per germline, CDR1 SEHNR and CDR2 FQNEAQ (reference sequence). The CDR3 runs to 16 residues. V was pared by 4 bases and J by 0 bases, with 8 bases of the junction left unmatched. CDR3 sequence reads: CASSSQSGTVNTEAFF. CDR3 nucleotide sequence: TGTGCCAGCAGCTCCCAATCCGGGACAGTGAACACTGAAGCTTTCTTT.

A single count supports this clone. J is TRBJ2-7 and V is TRBV4-2; TRBD1 matches at 8 bases. CDR1 LGHNA and CDR2 YNFKEQ come from the germline V gene. J was trimmed by 3 bases and V by 3 bases; bases with no gene match: 1. This CDR3 is 13 amino acids long. The CDR3 sequence: CASSHGQGYEQYF. The CDR3 coding sequence is TGTGCCAGCAGCCATGGACAGGGCTACGAGCAGTACTTC.

Concerning this clone: One end of the junction varies from germline; a read error may be responsible. This chain connects TRBV23-1 to TRBJ2-5; 9 positions match TRBD1. TRBV23-1 falls under the ORF class, with uncertain function. This CDR3 is 14 amino acids long. This chain's CDR3 is CARSGQGKGETQYF. CDR3 nucleotide sequence: TGCGCCCGCAGTGGACAGGGGAAGGGAGAGACCCAGTACTTC.

The gene calls are TRBV9 and TRBJ2-1, with TRBD2 identical over 8 bases. This CDR3 contains 13 residues. The J segment lost 12 bases and the V segment lost 0 bases, leaving 5 bases of the junction unmatched. The germline V gene has CDR1 SGDLS and CDR2 YYNGEE. The CDR3 protein is CASSVVQAGGQFF. DNA for the CDR3: TGTGCCAGCAGCGTAGTCCAGGCGGGGGGGCAGTTCTTC.

The V gene is TRBV2, the J gene TRBJ2-3; D call uncertain. V shed 6 bases and J shed 0 bases, with 16 bases lying between them. The CDR3 loop spans 16 amino acids. Germline V CDR1 and CDR2: SNHLY, FYNNEI. CDR3 protein: CASRKNGHSSTDTQYF. The CDR3 DNA follows: TGTGCCAGCAGGAAGAATGGTCATTCTAGCACAGATACGCAGTATTTT.